What follows are 30 T cell receptor beta chains derived from one specimen sequenced in a study of siplizumab effects on memory and regulatory T cells. The repertoire was sequenced with immunoSEQ multiplex PCR; TCRdb's copy has only in-frame clones and lacks some. The table lists about 120,000 clones, around 93% of them singletons. The material sequenced was non-Treg CD4+ T cells sorted from blood. Source of these receptors: a human donor in good health.

CDR3 DNA: TGTGCCAGTAGTCCGGGGTCCGGGGGCTCCTACGAGCAGTACTTC. Encoded protein: CASSPGSGGSYEQYF. V usage is TRBV19 and J usage is TRBJ2-7; D might be TRBD2 (6 bases). This CDR3 has 15 residues. Trimming removed 5 bases at V and 0 bases at J, with 14 bases between. CDR1 LNHDA and CDR2 SQIVND come from the germline V gene (reference sequence).

The rearrangement links TRBV6-1 to TRBJ2-5; D not certain. This CDR3 comprises 12 residues. Germline V gene lookup returns CDR1 MNHNS and CDR2 SASEGT. V lost 1 base and J 4 bases, leaving 4 bases between the germline ends. The chain's CDR3 is CASSEGRETQYF. In DNA, the CDR3 is TGTGCCAGCAGTGAAGGGAGAGAGACCCAGTACTTC.

The chain recombines TRBV5-8 with TRBJ1-5; 10 positions agree with TRBD1. CDR1 and CDR2 (germline): SGHTS, YDEGEE. This CDR3 is 14 amino acids long. V dropped 4 bases and J dropped 8; count of bases not matched to a gene: 6. This chain's CDR3 is CASSKAGTGEPQHF. Written as DNA, the CDR3 is TGTGCCAGCAGCAAAGCAGGGACAGGGGAGCCCCAGCATTTT.

The chain carries TRBV11-2 and TRBJ2-1; perhaps TRBD2 as D (7 bases). V was trimmed by 1 base and J by 3 bases, leaving 10 bases between them. In germline, CDR1 is SGHAT, CDR2 FQNNGV. The CDR3 sequence is 15 residues long. CDR3 amino acids: CASSLAGGDYNEQFF. CDR3 DNA sequence: TGTGCCAGCAGCTTAGCGGGGGGCGACTACAATGAGCAGTTCTTC.

The chain joins TRBV5-4 to TRBJ2-5; 7 bases are shared with TRBD2. Germline V gene data show CDR1 as SGHNT and CDR2 as YYREEE (reference sequence). Germline trimming cut 4 bases from V and 1 base from J; bases unmatched to any gene: 7. The length of the CDR3 is 15 residues. The CDR3 spells CASSQTSESQETQYF. The CDR3 nucleotides read TGTGCCAGCAGCCAAACTAGCGAGAGCCAAGAGACCCAGTACTTC.

V is TRBV2 and J is TRBJ2-2, with D possibly TRBD2 on 6 matching bases. The CDR3 has 14 amino acids. Germline V lookup: CDR1 SNHLY, CDR2 FYNNEI. The V end lost 7 bases, the J end lost 7 bases, and 16 bases lay between the germline ends. The CDR3: CASMWRVMNGELFF. Written as DNA, the CDR3 is TGTGCCAGCATGTGGAGGGTAATGAACGGGGAGCTGTTTTTT.

This chain joins TRBV4-3 and TRBJ2-3, with D unresolved. CDR3 size: 15 residues. Per germline, CDR1 LGHNA and CDR2 YSLEER. The germline V and J ends were trimmed by 2 bases and 4 bases, with 13 bases remaining between them. This CDR3 is CASSQTDLDADTQYF. CDR3 coding DNA: TGCGCCAGCAGCCAAACGGATCTAGACGCAGATACGCAGTATTTT.

The rearrangement joins TRBV30 to TRBJ2-7, with D maybe TRBD1 (6 bases). Trimming stripped 3 bases from V and 4 bases from J, with 10 bases between. The CDR3 spans 12 residues. CDR1 is GTSNPN and CDR2 is SVGIG in the germline V gene (reference sequence). The CDR3 coding sequence is TGTGCCTGGAGCCCCGACAGGTACGAGCAGTACTTC. It is translated as CAWSPDRYEQYF.

The chain has TRBV7-2 and TRBJ1-3, with 9 bases fitting TRBD1. Germline V gene data show CDR1 as SGHTA and CDR2 as FQGNSA. CDR3 length: 16 amino acids. Trimming removed 1 base from V and 7 bases from J; junction bases left unmatched: 8. The CDR3 reads CASSLGSGTGSNTIYF. In DNA form, the CDR3 reads TGTGCCAGCAGCTTAGGCTCCGGGACAGGGTCGAACACCATATATTTT. The full variable domain, completed using reference TRBV7-2 and TRBJ1-3, is GAGVSQSPSNKVTEKGKDVELRCDPISGHTALYWYRQSLGQGLEFLIYFQGNSAPDKSGLPSDRFSAERTGGSVSTLTIQRTQQEDSAVYLCASSLGSGTGSNTIYFGEGSWLTVV.

The rearrangement uses TRBV29-1 and TRBJ1-4; 7 bases map to TRBD1. This CDR3 spans 13 amino acids. Trimming took 2 bases from V and 6 from J; bases not matched to a gene: 3. Per the germline V gene, CDR1 is SQVTM and CDR2 is ANQGSEA. This chain's CDR3 is CSVEYGTDEKLFF. As DNA, the CDR3 is TGCAGCGTTGAATACGGGACAGATGAAAAACTGTTTTTT. The variable domain in full, with the rest retrieved from reference TRBV29-1 and TRBJ1-4, is SAVISQKPSRDICQRGTSLTIQCQVDSQVTMMFWYRQQPGQSLTLIATANQGSEATYESGFVIDKFPISRPNLTFSTLTVSNMSPEDSSIYLCSVEYGTDEKLFFGSGTQLSVL.

This rearrangement joins TRBV7-2 to TRBJ2-7; TRBD2 is a possible D gene (6 bases). V was clipped by 3 bases and J by 2 bases, with 11 bases between them. CDR1 and CDR2 from the germline V gene are SGHTA and FQGNSA. The CDR3 runs to 14 residues. This CDR3 is CASSLLLAPYEQYF. CDR3 DNA sequence: TGTGCCAGCAGCTTGCTCCTAGCGCCCTACGAGCAGTACTTC.

The chain links TRBV9 to TRBJ2-2; 8 nucleotides line up with TRBD2. There are 17 residues in the CDR3. From germline, CDR1 is SGDLS and CDR2 YYNGEE. Trimming took 1 base from V and 4 from J; bases not matched to a gene: 9. The CDR3 nucleotides are TGTGCCAGCAGCGTAACTAGCTTCGGGGGGGCCACCGGGGAGCTGTTTTTT. Its translation is CASSVTSFGGATGELFF. The full variable domain, rest sourced from reference TRBV9 and TRBJ2-2, is DSGVTQTPKHLITATGQRVTLRCSPRSGDLSVYWYQQSLDQGLQFLIQYYNGEERAKGNILERFSAQQFPDLHSELNLSSLELGDSALYFCASSVTSFGGATGELFFGEGSRLTVL.

J is TRBJ1-1 and V is TRBV11-3; D is undetermined. CDR1 SGHNT and CDR2 YENEEA come from the germline V gene. Between the trimmed V and J ends, which lost 6 bases and 4 bases, there was a span of 15 bases. The CDR3 sequence is 14 residues long. The CDR3 DNA reads TGTGCCAGCAGAAAAATGTTGGGTGGCACTGAAGCTTTCTTT. The encoded protein is CASRKMLGGTEAFF.

This sequence joins TRBV5-1 and TRBJ2-3, with TRBD1 matching over 9 bases. The junction had 2 bases not matched to a gene; V was cut back by 0 bases and J by 3 bases. The V gene's germline CDR1 is SGHRS and CDR2 YFSETQ. The CDR3 runs to 15 residues. CDR3 nucleotide sequence: TGCGCCAGCAGCTTGGCGGGACAGGGAACAGATACGCAGTATTTT. Its translation is CASSLAGQGTDTQYF. Based on the CDR3 plus reference TRBV5-1 and TRBJ2-3, the full variable domain is KAGVTQTPRYLIKTRGQQVTLSCSPISGHRSVSWYQQTPGQGLQFLFEYFSETQRNKGNFPGRFSGRQFSNSRSEMNVSTLELGDSALYLCASSLAGQGTDTQYFGPGTRLTVL.

This chain uses TRBV14 with TRBJ2-1, with 9 bases matching TRBD2. V was clipped by 4 bases and J by 6 bases; unmatched bases: 13. CDR1 and CDR2 (germline): SGHDN, FVKESK. The CDR3 is 17 amino acids. In DNA form, the CDR3 reads TGTGCCAGCAGCCCTGCGTTGGTAGCGGGGGCCCCCAATGAGCAGTTCTTC. Protein: CASSPALVAGAPNEQFF. The full variable domain, with the rest looked up from reference TRBV14 and TRBJ2-1, is EAGVTQFPSHSVIEKGQTVTLRCDPISGHDNLYWYRRVMGKEIKFLLHFVKESKQDESGMPNNRFLAERTGGTYSTLKVQPAELEDSGVYFCASSPALVAGAPNEQFFGPGTRLTVL.

This clone was observed once. The chain uses TRBV5-1 and TRBJ2-3; D is possibly TRBD2 (6 bases). V was clipped by 5 bases and J by 4 bases, with 11 bases between them. The CDR3 extends over 13 amino acids. CDR1 is SGHRS and CDR2 is YFSETQ in the germline V gene. Written as DNA, the CDR3 is TGCGCCAGCAGTCCCGGGACTCCAGATACGCAGTATTTT. Amino acids: CASSPGTPDTQYF.

The rearrangement uses TRBV5-1 and TRBJ1-4, with D maybe TRBD1 (5 bases). This CDR3 contains 14 residues. Germline V gene sequence: CDR1 SGHRS, CDR2 YFSETQ. Trimming removed 0 bases from V and 7 bases from J, with 10 bases in between. Written as DNA, the CDR3 is TGCGCCAGCAGCTTGGGGGGGATTGGTGAAAAACTGTTTTTT. This gives the protein CASSLGGIGEKLFF.

There are many counts of this clone. The chain recombines TRBV9 with TRBJ2-2; 7 bases agree with TRBD2. Trimming removed 1 base from V and 2 bases from J; junction bases left unmatched: 5. This CDR3 region has 16 residues. Germline V CDR1 and CDR2: SGDLS, YYNGEE. The CDR3 sequence is CASSVREGPNTGELFF. The CDR3 DNA sequence: TGTGCCAGCAGCGTAAGGGAGGGACCCAACACCGGGGAGCTGTTTTTT.

The chain links TRBV11-3 to TRBJ2-1, with 9 bases fitting TRBD1. CDR1 is SGHNT, CDR2 YENEEA, per germline. V lost 0 bases to trimming and J lost 6 bases; unmatched junction nucleotides: 0. The CDR3 has 14 amino acids. The chain's CDR3 is CASSLEQGANEQFF. As DNA, the CDR3 is TGTGCCAGCAGCTTAGAACAGGGGGCCAATGAGCAGTTCTTC.

The CDR3 DNA reads TGTGCCAGCAGTTCAGGGTATGGCACTGAAGCTTTCTTT. Residues: CASSSGYGTEAFF. This sequence joins TRBV6-6 and TRBJ1-1; a possible D gene is TRBD1 (5 bases). V was cut by 4 bases and J by 4 bases, with 10 bases left in between. This CDR3 comprises 13 residues. Germline values: CDR1 MNHNY, CDR2 SVGAGI (reference sequence).

The V call is TRBV4-2, the J call TRBJ2-3; 7 nucleotides align to TRBD2. The CDR3 spans 15 residues. Unmatched junction bases numbered 5, after V lost 5 bases and J lost 0 bases. Germline CDR1 LGHNA, CDR2 YNFKEQ. This chain's CDR3 is CASSEAGTSTDTQYF. CDR3 in DNA: TGTGCCAGCAGCGAAGCGGGGACTAGCACAGATACGCAGTATTTT.

This sequence joins TRBV5-1 and TRBJ1-2, with no clear D. Deletions cut 4 bases from V and 7 bases from J, with 17 bases between. The CDR3 runs 14 residues. From germline, CDR1 is SGHRS and CDR2 YFSETQ. The CDR3 bases are TGCGCCAGCAGCCCTTGGTCGGGTTTGGGTGGCTACACCTTC. Amino acids: CASSPWSGLGGYTF.

CDR3: CASSAGPRVPRAFF. The DNA of the CDR3 is TGTGCCAGCAGTGCGGGCCCGCGGGTCCCTAGGGCTTTCTTT. The chain links TRBV28 to TRBJ1-1; D ambiguous. The germline V and J ends were trimmed by 5 bases and 11 bases, with 21 bases remaining between them. CDR1 and CDR2 (germline): MDHEN, SYDVKM. The CDR3 is 14 residues long.

This clone was observed a single time. The genes are TRBV27 and TRBJ1-5, with D possibly being TRBD1 (6 bases). The V gene's germline CDR1 is MNHEY and CDR2 SMNVEV (reference sequence). This CDR3 comprises 14 residues. Trimming removed 9 bases from V and 5 bases from J, with 17 bases in between. The CDR3 nucleotides read TGTGCCAGTGGTAAAGCGGGGGGCTATCAGCCCCAGCATTTT. This encodes CASGKAGGYQPQHF.

The chain carries TRBV6-5 and TRBJ1-2, with a possible D match to TRBD1 (6 bases). The germline V and J ends were trimmed by 0 bases and 2 bases, with 10 bases remaining between them. Germline V gives CDR1 MNHEY, CDR2 SVGAGI. The CDR3 loop spans 15 amino acids. CDR3 region: CASSYSRDRNYGYTF. The CDR3, as DNA: TGTGCCAGCAGTTACTCGAGAGACAGGAACTATGGCTACACCTTC.

CDR3 sequence: CASSDMGNQPQHF. In nucleotides, the CDR3 is TGCGCCAGCAGTGATATGGGGAATCAGCCCCAGCATTTT. The chain recombines TRBV10-2 with TRBJ1-5; D not resolved. Trimming took 3 bases from V and 4 from J, leaving 7 bases between them. The germline CDR1 and CDR2 sequences are WSHSY and SAAADI. CDR3 length: 13 amino acids.

The chain has TRBV5-1 and TRBJ1-6, with 8 bases aligning to TRBD1. V lost 0 bases to trimming and J lost 7 bases; unmatched junction nucleotides: 6. Germline values: CDR1 SGHRS, CDR2 YFSETQ. The CDR3 loop spans 16 amino acids. For the CDR3, the DNA is TGCGCCAGCAGCTTGGGGACAGGGATAGGGAATTCACCCCTCCACTTT. It yields the protein CASSLGTGIGNSPLHF.

The chain couples TRBV10-3 to TRBJ1-6; 9 bases fit TRBD1. V lost 6 bases, J lost 7 bases, and 10 bases stayed unmatched. Germline V gene sequence: CDR1 ENHRY, CDR2 SYGVKD. The CDR3 runs to 16 residues. The CDR3 DNA follows: TGTGCCATCAGGAGGGACAGGGAGGTGGAGAATTCACCCCTCCACTTT. As protein: CAIRRDREVENSPLHF.

This clone is a singleton in its sample. The chain combines TRBV18 with TRBJ2-1; perhaps TRBD1 as D (6 bases). CDR3 length: 13 residues. Trimming left V 4 bases short and J 4 bases short, with 8 bases between. CDR1 is KGHSH, CDR2 LQKENI, per germline. The CDR3 DNA is TGTGCCAGCTCACAAGACAGGTACAATGAGCAGTTCTTC. Amino acids: CASSQDRYNEQFF.

The gene calls are TRBV4-1 and TRBJ1-1, with a tentative D call TRBD1 (6 bases). Germline lookup yields CDR1 MGHRA and CDR2 YSYEKL. This CDR3 has 13 residues. V gave up 2 bases and J gave up 4 bases, with 8 bases separating them. CDR3 in amino acids: CASSQTGSTEAFF. The CDR3 DNA reads TGCGCCAGCAGCCAAACAGGGAGCACTGAAGCTTTCTTT.